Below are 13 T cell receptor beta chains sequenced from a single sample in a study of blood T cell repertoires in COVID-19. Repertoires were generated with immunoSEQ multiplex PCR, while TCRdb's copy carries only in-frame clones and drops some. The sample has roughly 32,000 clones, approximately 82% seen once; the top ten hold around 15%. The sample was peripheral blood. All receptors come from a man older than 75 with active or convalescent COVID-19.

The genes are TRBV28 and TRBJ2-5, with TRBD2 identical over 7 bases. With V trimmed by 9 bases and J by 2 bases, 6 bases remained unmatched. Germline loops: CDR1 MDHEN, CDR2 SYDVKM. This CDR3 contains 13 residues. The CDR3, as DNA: TGTGCCAGTCAATCTAGCGGACAAGAGACCCAGTACTTC. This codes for CASQSSGQETQYF.

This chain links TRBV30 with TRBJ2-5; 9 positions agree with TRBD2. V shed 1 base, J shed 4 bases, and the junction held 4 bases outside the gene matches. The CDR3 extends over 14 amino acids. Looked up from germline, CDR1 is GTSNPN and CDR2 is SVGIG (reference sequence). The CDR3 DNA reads TGTGCCTGGAGTGAACTAGCGGGCATAGAGACCCAGTACTTC. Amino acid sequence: CAWSELAGIETQYF.

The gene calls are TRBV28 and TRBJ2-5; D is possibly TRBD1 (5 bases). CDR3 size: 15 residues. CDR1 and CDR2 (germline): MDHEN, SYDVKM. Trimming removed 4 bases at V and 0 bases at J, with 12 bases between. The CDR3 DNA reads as TGTGCCAGCAGTTCCGGACACCCGTACCAAGAGACCCAGTACTTC. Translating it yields CASSSGHPYQETQYF.

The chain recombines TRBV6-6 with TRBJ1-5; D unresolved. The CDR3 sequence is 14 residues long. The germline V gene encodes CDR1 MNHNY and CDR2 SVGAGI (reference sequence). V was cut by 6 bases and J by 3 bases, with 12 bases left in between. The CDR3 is CASRPTELNQPQHF. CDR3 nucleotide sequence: TGTGCCAGCAGGCCGACTGAGCTCAATCAGCCCCAGCATTTT.

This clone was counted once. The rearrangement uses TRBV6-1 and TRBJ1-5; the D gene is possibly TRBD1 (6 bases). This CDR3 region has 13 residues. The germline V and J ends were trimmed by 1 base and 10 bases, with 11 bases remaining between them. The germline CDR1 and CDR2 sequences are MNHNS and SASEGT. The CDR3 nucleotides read TGTGCCAGCAGTGAAGACAGGGACGGACCCCAGCATTTT. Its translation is CASSEDRDGPQHF.

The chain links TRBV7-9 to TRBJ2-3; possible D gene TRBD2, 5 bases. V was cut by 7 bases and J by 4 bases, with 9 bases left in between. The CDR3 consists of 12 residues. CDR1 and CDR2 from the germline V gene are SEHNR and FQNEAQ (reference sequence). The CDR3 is CASTSEADTQYF. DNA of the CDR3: TGTGCCAGCACCTCGGAGGCAGATACGCAGTATTTT.

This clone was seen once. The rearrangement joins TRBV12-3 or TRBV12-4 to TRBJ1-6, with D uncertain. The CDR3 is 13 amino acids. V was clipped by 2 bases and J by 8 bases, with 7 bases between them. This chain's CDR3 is CASSLLRDSPLHF. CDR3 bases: TGTGCCAGCAGTTTATTGAGGGATTCACCCCTCCACTTT.

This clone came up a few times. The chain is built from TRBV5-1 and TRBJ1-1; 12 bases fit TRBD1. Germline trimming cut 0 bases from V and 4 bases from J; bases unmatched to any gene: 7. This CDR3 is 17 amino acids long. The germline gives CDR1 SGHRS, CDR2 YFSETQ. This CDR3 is CASSLAGTGGVSTEAFF. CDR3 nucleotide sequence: TGCGCCAGCAGCTTGGCCGGGACAGGGGGCGTGAGCACTGAAGCTTTCTTT.

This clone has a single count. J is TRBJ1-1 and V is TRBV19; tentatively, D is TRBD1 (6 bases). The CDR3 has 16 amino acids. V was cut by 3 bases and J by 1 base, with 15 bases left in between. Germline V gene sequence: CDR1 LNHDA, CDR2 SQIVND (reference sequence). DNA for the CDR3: TGTGCCAGTAGTATTACACAGGGATCTGGGAACACTGAAGCTTTCTTT. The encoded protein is CASSITQGSGNTEAFF.

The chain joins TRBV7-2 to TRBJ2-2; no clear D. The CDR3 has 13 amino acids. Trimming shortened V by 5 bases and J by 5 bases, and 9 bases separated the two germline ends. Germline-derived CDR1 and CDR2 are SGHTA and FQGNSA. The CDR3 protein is CASSQDPTGELFF. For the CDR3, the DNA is TGTGCCAGCAGCCAGGATCCGACCGGGGAGCTGTTTTTT.

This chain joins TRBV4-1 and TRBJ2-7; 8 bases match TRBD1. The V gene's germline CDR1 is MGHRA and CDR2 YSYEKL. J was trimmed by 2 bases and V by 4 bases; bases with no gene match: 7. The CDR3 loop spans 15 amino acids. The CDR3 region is CASSLHGTGPYEQYF. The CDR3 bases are TGCGCCAGCAGCCTCCACGGGACAGGACCCTACGAGCAGTACTTC.

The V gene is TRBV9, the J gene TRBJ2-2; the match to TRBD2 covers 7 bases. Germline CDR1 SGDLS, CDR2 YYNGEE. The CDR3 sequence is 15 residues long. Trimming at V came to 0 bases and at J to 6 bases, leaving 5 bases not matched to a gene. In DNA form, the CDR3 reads TGTGCCAGCAGCGTAGGCGGGAGAGCGTCCGGGGAGCTGTTTTTT. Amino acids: CASSVGGRASGELFF.

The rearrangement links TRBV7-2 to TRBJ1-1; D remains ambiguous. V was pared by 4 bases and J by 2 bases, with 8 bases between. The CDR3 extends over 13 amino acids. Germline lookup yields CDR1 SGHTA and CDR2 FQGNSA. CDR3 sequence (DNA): TGTGCCAGCAGCTACAGAACCAACACTGAAGCTTTCTTT. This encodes CASSYRTNTEAFF.